This is a list of T cell receptor beta chains from one sample in a study of control samples from healthy donors and cancer patients. Profiling relied on immunoSEQ multiplex PCR, and the TCRdb table lists in-frame clones only, not all of them. The table shows roughly 130,000 clones, with about 88% occurring only once. The material sequenced was blood. Source of these receptors: a man aged 50-59 years in good health. Both conserved end residues are part of each CDR3. Fields, in order: D gene, J gene, V gene, clone size, CDR3 DNA, CDR3 protein. A D gene is named only where the DNA matches it firmly. Not all rows give a size; the values are once, few, many and, for expanded clones, a class.

>TRBD2|TRBJ2-3|TRBV10-2|NA
TGCGCCAGCAGTGGGACTAGCGGGGGGGCCATAGATACGCAGTATTTT
CASSGTSGGAIDTQYF
>NA|TRBJ2-5|TRBV27|NA
TGTGCCAGCAGTTTCCAAGAGACCCAGTACTTC
CASSFQETQYF
>TRBD1|TRBJ1-1|TRBV12-3/TRBV12-4|NA
TGTGCCAGTGGGACAGGGATGAACACTGAAGCTTTCTTT
CASGTGMNTEAFF
>NA|TRBJ1-1|TRBV18|NA
TGTGCCAGCTCACCGGGGAACTTGAACACTGAAGCTTTCTTT
CASSPGNLNTEAFF
>TRBD1|TRBJ2-5|TRBV15|NA
TGTGCCACCAGCAGAAACAGGGGGGCGACGGAGACCCAGTACTTC
CATSRNRGATETQYF
>NA|TRBJ2-4|TRBV9|NA
TGTGCCAGCAGCGTAGCAGGGGGGGATAAAAACATTCAGTACTTC
CASSVAGGDKNIQYF
>TRBD2|TRBJ2-1|TRBV28|once
TGTGCCAGCAGTTGGACTAGCGCTGAGCAGTTCTTC
CASSWTSAEQFF
>TRBD1|TRBJ2-7|TRBV10-1|NA
TGCGCCAGCAGCCCTGGGACAGTCGACGAGCAGTACTTC
CASSPGTVDEQYF
>TRBD1|TRBJ1-6|TRBV10-3|NA
TGTGCCATCAGTGAGTCGACAGGGGTTAATTCACCCCTCCACTTT
CAISESTGVNSPLHF
>NA|TRBJ2-7|TRBV2|NA
TGTGCCAGCAAGATAGAGGGGACCAACGAGCAGTACTTC
CASKIEGTNEQYF
>NA|TRBJ1-1|TRBV6-5|NA
TGTGCCAGCACCTTCCCCGGGGTGGCCGAAGCTTTCTTT
CASTFPGVAEAFF
>TRBD2|TRBJ2-3|TRBV6-1|NA
TGTGCCAGCAGTGGTTACGGGACTAGCGGCACAGATACGCAGTATTTT
CASSGYGTSGTDTQYF
>TRBD2|TRBJ2-2|TRBV13|once
TGTGCCAGCAGCAGAGGGAGCGGGGGTAACACCGGGGAGCTGTTTTTT
CASSRGSGGNTGELFF
>TRBD2|TRBJ2-3|TRBV19|NA
TGTGCCAGTAGTTCCGGGACTAGCGGGGCCTACAGCACAGATACGCAGTATTTT
CASSSGTSGAYSTDTQYF
>NA|TRBJ2-4|TRBV3-1/TRBV3-2|NA
TGTGCCAGCAGCCAAGGGGGGAGAAACCAGTACTTC
CASSQGGRNQYF
>NA|TRBJ2-5|TRBV20-1|NA
TGCAGTGCTAGTATGGTCCGGGAGACCCAGTACTTC
CSASMVRETQYF
>TRBD2|TRBJ2-1|TRBV29-1|NA
TGCAGCGTTACTAGCGGGGGGACCAAAGACAATGAGCAGTTCTTC
CSVTSGGTKDNEQFF
>TRBD1|TRBJ2-3|TRBV19|NA
TGTGCCAGTAGACCCGGGACAGGATCATCGTCGGCTAGCACAGATACGCAGTATTTT
CASRPGTGSSSASTDTQYF
>NA|TRBJ1-5|TRBV19|NA
TGTGCCAGTAGTATATGGGCCAGCGGCAATCAGCCCCAGCATTTT
CASSIWASGNQPQHF
>NA|TRBJ2-7|TRBV27|NA
TGTGCCAGCAGTTTAGGTGGATCCTACGAGCAGTACTTC
CASSLGGSYEQYF
>NA|TRBJ2-4|TRBV4-2|NA
TGTGCCAGCAGCCAGGGGAACATTCAGTACTTC
CASSQGNIQYF
>NA|TRBJ1-4|TRBV5-4|NA
TGTGCCAGCAGCTTATGGGGGAATGAAAAACTGTTTTTT
CASSLWGNEKLFF
>NA|TRBJ1-3|TRBV3-1/TRBV3-2|NA
TGTGCCAGCAGCCAAGATTCGGGTTACTCTGGAAACACCATATATTTT
CASSQDSGYSGNTIYF
>TRBD1|TRBJ1-1|TRBV6-5|NA
TGTGCCAGCCAAGGGGGCAGTCAGAACACTGAAGCTTTCTTT
CASQGGSQNTEAFF
>NA|TRBJ1-1|TRBV24-1|NA
TGTGCCACCAGTGATTTTGATAACACTGAAGCTTTCTTT
CATSDFDNTEAFF
>NA|TRBJ2-7|TRBV5-1|few
TGCGCCAGCAGCTTGGGGACGGGCGTCGGCGAGCAGTACTTC
CASSLGTGVGEQYF
>NA|TRBJ2-2|TRBV15|NA
TGTGCCACCAGCAGAAGACAGGGAGGCACCGGGGAGCTGTTTTTT
CATSRRQGGTGELFF
>NA|TRBJ2-1|TRBV5-1|NA
TGCGCCAGCAGCGTGGCGCTGAGCTATAGTGAGCAGTTCTTC
CASSVALSYSEQFF
>NA|TRBJ2-7|TRBV4-1|NA
TGCGCCACTGGCAGCACCTCAAGGGCCTACGAGCAGTACTTC
CATGSTSRAYEQYF
>NA|TRBJ2-7|TRBV11-2|NA
TGTGCCAGCAGCTTACAGCCAGGGCACGAGCAGTACTTC
CASSLQPGHEQYF
>NA|TRBJ1-1|TRBV28|NA
TGTGCCAGCAGTCCACCGGAGGCGACTGAAGCTTTCTTT
CASSPPEATEAFF
>NA|TRBJ1-2|TRBV29-1|once
TGCAGCGTTGAAGATTCTCAGGGCCTCTTTATGGTTGGCTACACCTTC
CSVEDSQGLFMVGYTF
>TRBD2|TRBJ2-4|TRBV18|NA
TGTGCCAGCTCACAAAGCGGGGGACTTAACATTCAGTACTTC
CASSQSGGLNIQYF
>NA|TRBJ2-7|TRBV6-9|once
TGTGCCAGCAGTTTTGTTGCAGGTGTTCGGACACGAGATTTGGGATACGAGCAGTACTTC
CASSFVAGVRTRDLGYEQYF
>TRBD1|TRBJ1-1|TRBV3-1/TRBV3-2|NA
TGTGCCAGCAGCCAGAGGGAGGACAGGGACACTGAAGCTTTCTTT
CASSQREDRDTEAFF
>TRBD2|TRBJ2-5|TRBV2|NA
TGTGCCAGCAGCCGGGGACTAGCCGAGACCCAGTACTTC
CASSRGLAETQYF
>TRBD2|TRBJ2-5|TRBV14|NA
TGTGCCAGCAGCCAAGTTGGAGCGGGGTCCTTGACCCAGTACTTC
CASSQVGAGSLTQYF